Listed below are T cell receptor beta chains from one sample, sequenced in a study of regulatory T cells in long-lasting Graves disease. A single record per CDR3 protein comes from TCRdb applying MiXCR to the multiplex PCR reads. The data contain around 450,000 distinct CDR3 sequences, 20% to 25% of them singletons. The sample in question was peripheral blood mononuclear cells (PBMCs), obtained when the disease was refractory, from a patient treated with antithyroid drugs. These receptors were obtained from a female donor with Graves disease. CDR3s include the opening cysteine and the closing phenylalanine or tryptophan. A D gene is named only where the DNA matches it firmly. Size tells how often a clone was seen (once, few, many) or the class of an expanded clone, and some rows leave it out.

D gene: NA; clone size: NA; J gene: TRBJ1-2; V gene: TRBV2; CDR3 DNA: TGTGCCAGCAGGGGGACGGCGAGTGGCTACACCTTC; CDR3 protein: CASRGTASGYTF
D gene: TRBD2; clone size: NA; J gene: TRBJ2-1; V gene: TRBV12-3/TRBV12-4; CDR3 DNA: TGTGCCAGCAGTCCTCGGAACCCAGCGGGGACTGGGAACAATGAGCAGTTCTTC; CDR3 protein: CASSPRNPAGTGNNEQFF
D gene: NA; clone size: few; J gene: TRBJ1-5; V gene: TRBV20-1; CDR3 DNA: TGCAGTGCAGCGTCACTCGACGGTCCGAATCAGCCCCAGCATTTT; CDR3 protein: CSAASLDGPNQPQHF
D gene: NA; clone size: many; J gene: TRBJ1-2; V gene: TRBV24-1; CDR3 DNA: TGTGCCACCAGTGATTTGACAAGCTATGGCTACACCTTC; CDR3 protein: CATSDLTSYGYTF
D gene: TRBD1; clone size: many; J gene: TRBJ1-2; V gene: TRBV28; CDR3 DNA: TGTGCCAGCAGTCCCTCGACAGGGGGCAGCTATGGCTACACCTTC; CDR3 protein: CASSPSTGGSYGYTF
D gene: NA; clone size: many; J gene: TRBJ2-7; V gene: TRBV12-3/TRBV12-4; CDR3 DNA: TGTGCCAGCAGTTTAGCCTTCACGGGGATGCGCGAGCAGTACTTC; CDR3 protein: CASSLAFTGMREQYF
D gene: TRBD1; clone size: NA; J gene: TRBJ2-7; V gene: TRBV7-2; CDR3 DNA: TGTGCCGGCAGCTTATGGACAGGGACGAACTTAGAGCAGTACTTC; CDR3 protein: CAGSLWTGTNLEQYF
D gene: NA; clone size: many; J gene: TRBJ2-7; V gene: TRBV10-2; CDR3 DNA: TGCGCCAGCAGTAGTTGGGACCTATACGAGCAGTACTTC; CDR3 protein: CASSSWDLYEQYF
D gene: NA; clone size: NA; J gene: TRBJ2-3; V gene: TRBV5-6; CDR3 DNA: TGTGCCAGCAGCTTCGGGGGTCACACAGATACGCAGTATTTT; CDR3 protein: CASSFGGHTDTQYF
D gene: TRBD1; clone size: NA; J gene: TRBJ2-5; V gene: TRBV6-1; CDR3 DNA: TGTGCCAGCAGAGGGGGACAGGCCCAAGAGACCCAGTACTTC; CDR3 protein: CASRGGQAQETQYF
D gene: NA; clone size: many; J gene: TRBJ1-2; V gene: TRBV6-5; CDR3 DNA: TGTGCCAGCAGTTCCTCAGGGACGCGAGGCTACACCTTC; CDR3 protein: CASSSSGTRGYTF
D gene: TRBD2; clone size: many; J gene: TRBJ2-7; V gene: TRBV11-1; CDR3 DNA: TGTGCCAGCAGCTTACTTCGACTAGCGGGAGAGGACCAGTACTTC; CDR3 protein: CASSLLRLAGEDQYF
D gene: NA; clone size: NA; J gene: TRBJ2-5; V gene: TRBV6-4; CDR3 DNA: TGTGCCAGCAGCCGGACTAATAAGGGAGGGACCCAGTACTTC; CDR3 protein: CASSRTNKGGTQYF
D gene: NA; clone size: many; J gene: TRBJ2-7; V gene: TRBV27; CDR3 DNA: TGTGCCAGCAGTTTGAGGGAGTCCTACGAGCAGTACTTC; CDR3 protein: CASSLRESYEQYF
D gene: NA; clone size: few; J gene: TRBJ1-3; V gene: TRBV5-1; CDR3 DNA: TGCGCCAGCAGCTTGGATTGGCGAAACACCATATATTTT; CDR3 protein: CASSLDWRNTIYF
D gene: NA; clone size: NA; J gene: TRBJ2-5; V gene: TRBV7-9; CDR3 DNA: TGTGCCAGCGAAGGGCGGAAAGAGACCCAGTACTTC; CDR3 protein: CASEGRKETQYF
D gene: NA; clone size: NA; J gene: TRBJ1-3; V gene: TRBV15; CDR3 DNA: TGTGCCACCAGCAGAGAAGGGGCGGACTCTGGAAACACCATATATTTT; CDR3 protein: CATSREGADSGNTIYF
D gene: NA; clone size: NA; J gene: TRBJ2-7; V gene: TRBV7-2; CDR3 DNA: TGTGCCAGCAGCTTGTGCCCATCCGAGCAGTACTTC; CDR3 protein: CASSLCPSEQYF
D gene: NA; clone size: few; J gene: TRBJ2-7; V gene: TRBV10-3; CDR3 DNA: TGTGCCATCAGTGAGGGACAGACATCCTACGAGCAGTACTTC; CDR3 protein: CAISEGQTSYEQYF
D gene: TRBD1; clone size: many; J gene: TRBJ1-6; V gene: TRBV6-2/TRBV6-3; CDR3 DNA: TGTGCCAGCCGCGACAGGGGTGGTAATTCACCCCTCCACTTT; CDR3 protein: CASRDRGGNSPLHF
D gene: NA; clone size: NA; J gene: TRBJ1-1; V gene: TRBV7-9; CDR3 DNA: TGTGCCAGCAGCTTAGACGGAGGGACGGCACCGAACACTGAAGCTTTCTTT; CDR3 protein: CASSLDGGTAPNTEAFF
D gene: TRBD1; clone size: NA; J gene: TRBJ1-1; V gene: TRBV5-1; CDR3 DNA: TGCGCCAGCAGCCCAAGGACAGGGGGCCGAGGGACTGAAGCTTTCTTT; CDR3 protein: CASSPRTGGRGTEAFF
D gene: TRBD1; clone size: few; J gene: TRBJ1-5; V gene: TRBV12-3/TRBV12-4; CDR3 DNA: TGTGCCAGCAGTTTAGGGACAGGAAGACATCAGCCCCAGCATTTT; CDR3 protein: CASSLGTGRHQPQHF
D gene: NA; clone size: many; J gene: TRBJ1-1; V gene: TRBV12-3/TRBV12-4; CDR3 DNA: TGTGCCAGCAGTCAGTACGTGGCTGAAGCTTTCTTT; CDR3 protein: CASSQYVAEAFF
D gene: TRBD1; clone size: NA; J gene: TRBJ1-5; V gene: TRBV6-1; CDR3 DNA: TGTGCCAGCAGTCTTCTTCGGGACAGGGGCCTTTCTCAGCCCCAGCATTTT; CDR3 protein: CASSLLRDRGLSQPQHF